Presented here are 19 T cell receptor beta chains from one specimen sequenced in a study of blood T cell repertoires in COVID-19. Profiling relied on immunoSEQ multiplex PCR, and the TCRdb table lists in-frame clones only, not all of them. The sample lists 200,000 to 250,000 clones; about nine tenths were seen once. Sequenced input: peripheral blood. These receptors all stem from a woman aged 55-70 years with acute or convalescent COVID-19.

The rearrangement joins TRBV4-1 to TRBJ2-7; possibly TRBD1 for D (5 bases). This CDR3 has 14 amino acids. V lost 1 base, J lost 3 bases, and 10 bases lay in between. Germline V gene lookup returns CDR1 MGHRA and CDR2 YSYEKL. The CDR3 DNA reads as TGCGCCAGCAGCCAAGGACAGTCCAACTACGAGCAGTACTTC. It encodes CASSQGQSNYEQYF.

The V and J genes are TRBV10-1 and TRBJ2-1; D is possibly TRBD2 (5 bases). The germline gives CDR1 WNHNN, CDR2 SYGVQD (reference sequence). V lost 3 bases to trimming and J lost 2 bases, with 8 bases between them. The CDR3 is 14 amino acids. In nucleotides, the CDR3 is TGCGCCAGCAGTGAAGAGGGAACCTACAATGAGCAGTTCTTC. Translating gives CASSEEGTYNEQFF.

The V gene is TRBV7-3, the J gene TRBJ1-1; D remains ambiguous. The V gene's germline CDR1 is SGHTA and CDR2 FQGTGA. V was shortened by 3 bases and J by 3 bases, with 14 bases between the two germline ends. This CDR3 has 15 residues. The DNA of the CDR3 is TGTGCCAGCAGCTTGTACGGTGGGGAGGACACTGAAGCTTTCTTT. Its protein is CASSLYGGEDTEAFF.

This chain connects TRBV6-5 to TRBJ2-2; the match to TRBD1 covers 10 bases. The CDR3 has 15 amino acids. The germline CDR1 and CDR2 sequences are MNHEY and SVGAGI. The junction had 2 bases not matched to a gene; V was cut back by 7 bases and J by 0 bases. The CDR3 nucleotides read TGTGCCAGCATGACAGGGGGCTCGAACACCGGGGAGCTGTTTTTT. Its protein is CASMTGGSNTGELFF.

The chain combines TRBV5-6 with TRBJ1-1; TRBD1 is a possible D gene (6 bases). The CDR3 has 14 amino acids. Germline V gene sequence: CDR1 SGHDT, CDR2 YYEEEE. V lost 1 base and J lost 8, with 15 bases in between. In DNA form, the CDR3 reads TGTGCCAGCAGCTTGTGGGGGCAGGGGCTAGAAGCTTTCTTT. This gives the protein CASSLWGQGLEAFF.

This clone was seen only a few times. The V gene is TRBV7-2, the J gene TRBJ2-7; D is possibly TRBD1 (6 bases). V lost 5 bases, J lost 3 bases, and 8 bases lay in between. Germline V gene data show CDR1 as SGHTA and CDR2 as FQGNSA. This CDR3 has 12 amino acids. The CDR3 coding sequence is TGTGCCAGCAGCCTCAGGGGCTACGAGCAGTACTTC. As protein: CASSLRGYEQYF. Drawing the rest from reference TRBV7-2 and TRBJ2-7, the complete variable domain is GAGVSQSPSNKVTEKGKDVELRCDPISGHTALYWYRQSLGQGLEFLIYFQGNSAPDKSGLPSDRFSAERTGGSVSTLTIQRTQQEDSAVYLCASSLRGYEQYFGPGTRLTVT.

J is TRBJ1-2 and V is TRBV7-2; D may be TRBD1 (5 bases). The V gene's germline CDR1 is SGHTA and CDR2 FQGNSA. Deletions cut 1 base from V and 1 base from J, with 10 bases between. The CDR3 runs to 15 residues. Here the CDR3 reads CASSLGGGGNYGYTF. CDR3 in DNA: TGTGCCAGCAGCTTAGGGGGCGGGGGTAACTATGGCTACACCTTC.

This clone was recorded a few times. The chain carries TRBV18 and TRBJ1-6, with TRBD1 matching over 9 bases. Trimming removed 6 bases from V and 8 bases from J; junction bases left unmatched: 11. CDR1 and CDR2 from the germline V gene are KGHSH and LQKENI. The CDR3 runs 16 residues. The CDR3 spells CASSPIQGARDSPLHF. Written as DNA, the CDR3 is TGTGCCAGCTCCCCAATACAGGGGGCGAGAGATTCACCCCTCCACTTT. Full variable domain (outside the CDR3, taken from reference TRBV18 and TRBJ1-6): NAGVMQNPRHLVRRRGQEARLRCSPMKGHSHVYWYRQLPEEGLKFMVYLQKENIIDESGMPKERFSAEFPKEGPSILRIQQVVRGDSAAYFCASSPIQGARDSPLHFGNGTRLTVT.

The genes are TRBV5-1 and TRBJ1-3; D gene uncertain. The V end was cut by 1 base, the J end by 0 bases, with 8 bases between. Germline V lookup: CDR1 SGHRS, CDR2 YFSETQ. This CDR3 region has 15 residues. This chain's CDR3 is CASSLKGDSGNTIYF. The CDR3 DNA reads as TGCGCCAGCAGCTTGAAGGGAGACTCTGGAAACACCATATATTTT.

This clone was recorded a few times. DNA of the CDR3: TGTGCCAGCAGCTCCGGGGGAGCGGGAGGGCCATACAATGAGCAGTTCTTC. Protein sequence: CASSSGGAGGPYNEQFF. The chain employs TRBV7-2 and TRBJ2-1; TRBD2 agrees at 10 bases. Germline V gives CDR1 SGHTA, CDR2 FQGNSA. This CDR3 contains 17 residues. J lost 4 bases, V lost 4 bases, and 10 bases had no gene match.

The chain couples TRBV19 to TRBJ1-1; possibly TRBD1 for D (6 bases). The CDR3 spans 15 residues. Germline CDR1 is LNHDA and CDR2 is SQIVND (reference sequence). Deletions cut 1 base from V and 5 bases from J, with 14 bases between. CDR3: CASSIVGRDKTEAFF. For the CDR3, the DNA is TGTGCCAGTAGTATAGTTGGCAGGGACAAAACTGAAGCTTTCTTT.

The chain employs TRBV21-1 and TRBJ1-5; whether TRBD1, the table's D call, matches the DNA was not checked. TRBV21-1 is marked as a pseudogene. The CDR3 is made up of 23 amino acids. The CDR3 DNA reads TGTGCCAGCAGGCGAAAAGAGGACTTGTGGGGGCAGATGCTTAACCCTATAAATCAGCCCCAGCATTTT. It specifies CASRRKEDLWGQMLNPINQPQHF.

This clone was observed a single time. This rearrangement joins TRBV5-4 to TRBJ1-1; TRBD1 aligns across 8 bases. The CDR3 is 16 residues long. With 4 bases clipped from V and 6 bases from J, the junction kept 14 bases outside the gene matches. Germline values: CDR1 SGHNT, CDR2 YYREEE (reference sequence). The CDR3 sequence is CASSVSSDRASSEAFF. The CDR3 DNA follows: TGTGCCAGCAGCGTATCCTCGGACAGGGCGTCGTCTGAAGCTTTCTTT.

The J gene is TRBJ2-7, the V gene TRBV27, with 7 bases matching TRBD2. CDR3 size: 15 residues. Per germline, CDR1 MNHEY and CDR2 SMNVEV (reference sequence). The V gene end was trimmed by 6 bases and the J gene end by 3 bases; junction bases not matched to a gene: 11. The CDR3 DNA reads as TGTGCCAGCAGCGATACTAGCGCACTTATCTACGAGCAGTACTTC. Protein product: CASSDTSALIYEQYF.

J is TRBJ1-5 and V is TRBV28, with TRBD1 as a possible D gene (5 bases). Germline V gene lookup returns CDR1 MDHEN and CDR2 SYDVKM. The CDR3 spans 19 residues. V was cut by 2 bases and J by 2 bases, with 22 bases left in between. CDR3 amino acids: CASSLNLQGARLGNQPQHF. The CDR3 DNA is TGTGCCAGCAGTTTAAACCTCCAGGGCGCCCGTTTGGGCAATCAGCCCCAGCATTTT.

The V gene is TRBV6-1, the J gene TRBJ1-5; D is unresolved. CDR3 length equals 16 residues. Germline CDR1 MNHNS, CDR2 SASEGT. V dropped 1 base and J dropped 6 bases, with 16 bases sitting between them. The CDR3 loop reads CASSEGLFRRAQPQHF. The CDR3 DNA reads TGTGCCAGCAGTGAAGGATTATTCAGGAGGGCTCAGCCCCAGCATTTT.

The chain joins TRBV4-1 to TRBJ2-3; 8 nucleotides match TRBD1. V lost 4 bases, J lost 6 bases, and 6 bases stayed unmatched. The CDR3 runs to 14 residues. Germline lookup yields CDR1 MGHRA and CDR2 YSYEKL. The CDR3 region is CASSPRRQGDTQYF. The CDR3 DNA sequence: TGCGCCAGCAGCCCTCGTAGACAGGGGGATACGCAGTATTTT.

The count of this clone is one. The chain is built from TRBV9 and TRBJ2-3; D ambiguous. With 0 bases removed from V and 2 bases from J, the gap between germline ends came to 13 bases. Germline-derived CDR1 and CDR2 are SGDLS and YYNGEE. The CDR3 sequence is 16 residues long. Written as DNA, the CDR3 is TGTGCCAGCAGCGTAGTGGGCAGGCAAGTCACAGATACGCAGTATTTT. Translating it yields CASSVVGRQVTDTQYF.

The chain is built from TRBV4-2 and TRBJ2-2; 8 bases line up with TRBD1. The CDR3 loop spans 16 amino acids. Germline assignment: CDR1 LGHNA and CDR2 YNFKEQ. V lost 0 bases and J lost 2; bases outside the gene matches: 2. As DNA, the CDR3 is TGTGCCAGCAGCCAAGAGGGACAGGCCAACACCGGGGAGCTGTTTTTT. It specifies CASSQEGQANTGELFF.